This T cell receptor beta chain was sequenced in a study of regulatory T cells in long-lasting Graves disease. This clonotype appeared many times. The ends lost 6 bases at V and 4 bases at J; junction bases unmatched: 4. Germline V gives CDR1 MDHEN, CDR2 SYDVKM. The CDR3 is made up of 13 amino acids. Time point given: persistent/refractory GD, antithyroid drugs over 5 years with positive TRAb. PBMCs were the source of the RNA used for TCR sequencing. To make TCR beta libraries, researchers used iRepertoire HTBI primers and Arm-PCR of CDR3 regions. Via MiXCR, TCRdb re-called the multiplex PCR reads, giving one row per CDR3 protein. Of 310,000 or so distinct CDR3 sequences in the sample, around a fifth were seen once.

The clonotype originates from a female donor with Graves disease. The sample in question was peripheral blood mononuclear cells (PBMCs), obtained when the disease was refractory, from a patient treated with antithyroid drugs. The rearrangement links TRBV28 to TRBJ2-5; TRBD1 matches at 8 bases. DNA of the CDR3: TGTGCCAGCAGCGGACAGGGTCGAGAGACCCAGTACTTC. Its translation: CASSGQGRETQYF.